This is a list of T cell receptor beta chains from one sample in a study of T-cell memory formation after mild COVID-19. TCRdb independently ran MiXCR on the 5' RACE reads; one entry per CDR3 protein. The sample lists hundreds of thousands of distinct CDR3 sequences, around 28% occurring once. The material sequenced was PBMCs or a T cell subset sorted from them (not recorded which). The receptors stem from an adult woman who had mild COVID-19 (a few samples of this study predate the infection). Cell type and time point are not known. The CDR3 runs from the conserved cysteine through the conserved F or W. Fields, in order: D gene, CDR3 length, J gene, V gene, clone size, CDR3 protein, CDR3 DNA. A D gene is named only where the DNA matches it firmly. Part of the rows lack a size; the others show once, few, many or a class for expanded clones.

>-|16|TRBJ2-7|TRBV12-3/TRBV12-4|few
CASRGGNFRGANEQYF
TGTGCCAGCAGGGGGGGGAATTTCAGGGGCGCCAACGAGCAGTACTTC
>-|13|TRBJ2-7|TRBV15|-
CATSRDFEGHPYF
TGTGCCACCAGCAGAGATTTCGAAGGTCACCCGTACTTC
>-|16|TRBJ1-5|TRBV4-3|-
CASSQEPVHSNQPQHF
TGCGCCAGCAGCCAAGAGCCGGTCCATAGCAATCAGCCCCAGCATTTT
>-|14|TRBJ2-5|TRBV5-1|few
CASSQSGMFETQYF
TGCGCCAGCAGCCAGTCCGGGATGTTCGAGACCCAGTACTTC
>TRBD1|15|TRBJ2-7|TRBV6-2/TRBV6-3|many
CASSYYGQGYDEQYF
TGTGCCAGCAGTTACTATGGACAGGGGTACGACGAGCAGTACTTC
>TRBD1|15|TRBJ2-2|TRBV5-1|many
CASSLRTGNTGELFF
TGCGCCAGCAGCTTGAGGACAGGGAACACCGGGGAGCTGTTTTTT
>-|14|TRBJ2-5|TRBV5-5|few
CASSPLGGQETQYF
TGTGCCAGCAGCCCCTTGGGGGGACAGGAGACCCAGTACTTC
>-|17|TRBJ2-7|TRBV7-9|few
CASSSDHSQGSSTEQYF
TGTGCCAGCAGCTCCGACCACTCACAGGGCTCCTCGACCGAGCAGTACTTC
>TRBD2|15|TRBJ2-4|TRBV6-6|few
CASTGGLIAKNIQYF
TGTGCCAGCACCGGGGGGTTGATAGCCAAAAACATTCAGTACTTC
>-|14|TRBJ2-3|TRBV19|few
CASSRYSSTDTQYF
TGTGCCAGTAGTAGGTACAGTAGCACAGATACGCAGTATTTT
>TRBD1|15|TRBJ1-1|TRBV6-5|-
CASSIGGARDTEAFF
TGTGCCAGCAGTATAGGGGGCGCGCGGGACACTGAAGCTTTCTTT
>-|13|TRBJ2-7|TRBV2|few
CASRRTTEYEQYF
TGTGCCAGCAGAAGGACTACCGAATACGAGCAGTACTTC
>-|13|TRBJ2-7|TRBV18|-
CDSSPRAVDEQYF
TGTGACAGCTCACCACGGGCTGTCGATGAGCAGTACTTC
>-|13|TRBJ2-5|TRBV20-1|-
CSAIGNDQETQYF
TGCAGTGCTATTGGCAACGATCAAGAGACCCAGTACTTC
>TRBD2|14|TRBJ2-7|TRBV24-1|-
CATSESSGSYEQYF
TGTGCCACCAGTGAATCTAGCGGGAGTTACGAGCAGTACTTC
>-|15|TRBJ1-2|TRBV9|many
CASSPDSASLYGYTF
TGTGCCAGCAGCCCCGACAGCGCCTCCCTCTATGGCTACACCTTC
>-|13|TRBJ2-5|TRBV24-1|-
CATSDSQPGTQYF
TGTGCCACCAGTGATTCCCAGCCCGGGACCCAGTACTTC
>-|14|TRBJ2-5|TRBV12-3/TRBV12-4|-
CASSGGAREETQYF
TGTGCCAGCAGTGGGGGGGCCCGTGAAGAGACCCAGTACTTC
>-|14|TRBJ2-3|TRBV10-3|few
CAISDKTSTDTQYF
TGTGCCATCAGTGATAAAACGTCCACAGATACGCAGTATTTT
>TRBD1|13|TRBJ2-7|TRBV20-1|-
CSALDRGSYEQYF
TGCAGTGCCCTAGACAGGGGCTCCTACGAGCAGTACTTC
>-|13|TRBJ2-7|TRBV12-3/TRBV12-4|-
CASRGAAPYEQYF
TGTGCCAGCAGGGGAGCGGCCCCCTACGAGCAGTACTTC
>TRBD2|15|TRBJ2-1|TRBV6-2/TRBV6-3|-
CASSYRLAAYNEQFF
TGTGCCAGCAGTTACAGACTAGCGGCCTACAATGAGCAGTTCTTC
>-|15|TRBJ2-5|TRBV4-3|few
CASSQDWRPSETQYF
TGCGCCAGCAGCCAAGATTGGAGGCCGTCAGAGACCCAGTACTTC
>-|14|TRBJ2-5|TRBV11-2|-
CASSPNRGVGTQYF
TGTGCCAGCAGCCCCAACCGGGGCGTGGGGACCCAGTACTTC
>-|15|TRBJ2-3|TRBV20-1|few
CTVGGTEGGTDTQYF
TGCACTGTCGGAGGGACGGAGGGCGGGACAGATACGCAGTATTTT
>TRBD1|17|TRBJ2-7|TRBV6-5|few
CASSYSKLPGQGYEQYF
TGTGCCAGCAGTTACTCAAAGCTACCGGGACAGGGCTACGAGCAGTACTTC
>-|15|TRBJ1-2|TRBV19|-
CATHPTGRANYGYTF
TGTGCCACTCACCCGACGGGCAGAGCTAACTATGGCTACACCTTC
>TRBD1|14|TRBJ2-7|TRBV10-3|-
CAIRGTGSSYEQYF
TGTGCCATCAGAGGGACAGGGAGTTCCTACGAGCAGTACTTC
>-|14|TRBJ2-2|TRBV6-5|many
CASSPPGYTGELFF
TGTGCCAGCAGCCCACCAGGGTACACCGGGGAGCTGTTTTTT
>-|14|TRBJ2-3|TRBV20-1|-
CSASLPSGTDTQYF
TGCAGTGCTAGCCTTCCCTCAGGGACAGATACGCAGTATTTT
>TRBD2|15|TRBJ2-7|TRBV7-2|-
CASSLDLAGGYEQYF
TGTGCCAGCAGCTTAGATCTAGCGGGAGGCTACGAGCAGTACTTC